Listed below are T cell receptor beta chains from one sample, sequenced in a study of beta chain features in type 1 diabetes. Libraries were prepared by immunoSEQ multiplex PCR; TCRdb keeps only in-frame clonotypes and omits some of them. Found here are a few hundred thousand clones, 12% to 15% of them singletons; the top ten hold 5.5% to 7.5%. Sequencing used central memory CD4+ T cells from blood. The source is a young man in good health. The CDR3 runs from the conserved cysteine through the conserved F or W. The D gene is left open where the match is weak. Some rows mark clone size as missing; the rest say once, few, many or name a class of expanded clone.

d_call j_call clone_size v_call cdr3_nt cdr3_aa
- TRBJ2-7 - TRBV18 TGTGCCAGCTCTATCACTCCCGGGGACAAGAGCAGGTACTTC CASSITPGDKSRYF
TRBD1 TRBJ1-3 few TRBV6-1 TGTGCCAGCAAAAGACAGGGGACTGGAAACACCATATATTTT CASKRQGTGNTIYF
- TRBJ2-5 - TRBV6-5 TGTGCCAGCAGAACTTGGGAGACCCAGTACTTC CASRTWETQYF
TRBD1 TRBJ1-1 few TRBV5-1 TGCGCCAGCAGCCGGACAGGGGCTGAAGCTTTCTTT CASSRTGAEAFF
- TRBJ1-2 - TRBV4-3 TGCGCCAGCAGCCAAGTTCTTGGGGGGCGGGGTGGCTACACCTTC CASSQVLGGRGGYTF
TRBD1 TRBJ1-1 few TRBV30 TGTGCCTGGAGTCCGACAGGGGTGGGTGAAGCTTTCTTT CAWSPTGVGEAFF
- TRBJ2-5 - TRBV7-7 TGTGCCAGCAGCCAAGGGTTGTCCTACCAAGAGACCCAGTACTTC CASSQGLSYQETQYF
- TRBJ2-3 - TRBV5-1 TGCGCCAGCAGCTCCTTGGGGGAGAGGGCAGATACGCAGTATTTT CASSSLGERADTQYF
- TRBJ2-6 - TRBV5-1 TGCGCCAGCAGCTTGCAGGGGAAAGGGGCCAACGTCCTGACTTTC CASSLQGKGANVLTF
- TRBJ1-2 few TRBV6-6 TGTGCCAGCAGTTTTCCCGGGATAGCTAACTATGGCTACACCTTC CASSFPGIANYGYTF
TRBD1 TRBJ1-5 few TRBV5-8 TGTGCCAGCAGCATCGGGACAGTTAGCAATCAGCCCCAGCATTTT CASSIGTVSNQPQHF
- TRBJ2-6 - TRBV7-9 TGTGCCAGCAGCTTAGAGGGGCAGGCTGGGGCCAACGTCCTGACTTTC CASSLEGQAGANVLTF
- TRBJ2-1 many TRBV6-5 TGTGCCAGCAGTCCGACGCAGGGGCCCTACAATGAGCAGTTCTTC CASSPTQGPYNEQFF
- TRBJ2-3 few TRBV11-3 TGTGCCAGCAGCTTAGGTTCCGGGACCTTTACAGATACGCAGTATTTT CASSLGSGTFTDTQYF
- TRBJ1-6 - TRBV10-3 TGTGCCATCAGCATGAACGGGGATAATTCACCCCTCCACTTT CAISMNGDNSPLHF
- TRBJ1-5 many TRBV13 TGTGCCAGCAGCTCCCGGCGGGGGTCGGGTCAGCCCCAGCATTTT CASSSRRGSGQPQHF
- TRBJ1-2 few TRBV29-1 TGCAGCGTTGACGCAGCCAGCTATGGCTACACCTTC CSVDAASYGYTF
- TRBJ2-6 - TRBV18 TGTGCCAGCTCACCACCGAACTCCGGACGTGCTGGGGCCAACGTCCTGACTTTC CASSPPNSGRAGANVLTF
TRBD1 TRBJ2-2 many TRBV29-1 TGCAGCGTCGACACAGGGGGCATCGGGGAGCTGTTTTTT CSVDTGGIGELFF
TRBD1 TRBJ1-2 few TRBV5-6 TGTGCCAGCAGCTTGTTTCAGGGGGCAAGAGGCTACACCTTC CASSLFQGARGYTF
- TRBJ2-2 - TRBV21-1 TGTGCCAGCAGCAAACGCTTCCCCGGGACAGGGTGCTCCGGGGAGCTGTTTTTT CASSKRFPGTGCSGELFF
- TRBJ2-2 few TRBV5-6 TGTGCCAGCAGCTTCGGTTCATATGGAGCGCCCGGGGAGCTGTTTTTT CASSFGSYGAPGELFF
- TRBJ1-3 - TRBV7-9 TGTGCCAGCAGCTTAGGGAGGGAGGCCGGAAACACCATATATTTT CASSLGREAGNTIYF
TRBD1 TRBJ1-6 few TRBV2 TGTGCCAGCGCCACAATGGGACAGGGGCTAAATAATTCACCCCTCCACTTT CASATMGQGLNNSPLHF
TRBD1 TRBJ1-2 few TRBV11-3 TGTGCCAGCAGCCGTGGCGGGACAGGGTATGGCTACACCTTC CASSRGGTGYGYTF
- TRBJ1-5 few TRBV10-3 TGTGCCATCAGTGAAGGGACCCTCGGCAATCAGCCCCAGCATTTT CAISEGTLGNQPQHF
- TRBJ2-3 few TRBV7-8 TGTGCCAGCAGCTTCGCTGGGACATTTAGCACAGATACGCAGTATTTT CASSFAGTFSTDTQYF
- TRBJ2-2 - TRBV7-2 TGTGCCAGCAGCTTATCCGGGAACACCGGGGAGCTGTTTTTT CASSLSGNTGELFF
- TRBJ1-2 few TRBV21-1 TGTGCCAGCAGCAGGGGCGGTTTTGACTATGGCTACACCTTC CASSRGGFDYGYTF
TRBD1 TRBJ1-1 few TRBV19 TGTGCCAGTTTGGCGGCGGCAGGGGGCCTCCCTGAAGCTTTCTTT CASLAAAGGLPEAFF
TRBD1 TRBJ1-4 few TRBV2 TGTGCCAGCAGCCCCATGGACAGGGGAGGGGAAAAACTGTTTTTT CASSPMDRGGEKLFF
- TRBJ1-1 few TRBV4-3 TGCGCCAGCAGCCAAGAACCCCAGGGAGGCACTGAAGCTTTCTTT CASSQEPQGGTEAFF